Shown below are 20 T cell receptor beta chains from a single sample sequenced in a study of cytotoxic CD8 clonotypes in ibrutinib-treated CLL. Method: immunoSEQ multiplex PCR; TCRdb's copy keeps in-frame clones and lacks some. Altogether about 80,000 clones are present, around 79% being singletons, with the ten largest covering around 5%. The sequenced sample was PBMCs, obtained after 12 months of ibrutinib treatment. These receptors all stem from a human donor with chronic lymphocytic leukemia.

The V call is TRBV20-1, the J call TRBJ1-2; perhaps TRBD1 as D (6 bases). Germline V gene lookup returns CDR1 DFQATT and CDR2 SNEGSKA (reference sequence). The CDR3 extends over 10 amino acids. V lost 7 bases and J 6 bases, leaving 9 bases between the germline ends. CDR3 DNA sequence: TGCAGTGGGGGGGCAGATGGCTACACCTTC. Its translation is CSGGADGYTF.

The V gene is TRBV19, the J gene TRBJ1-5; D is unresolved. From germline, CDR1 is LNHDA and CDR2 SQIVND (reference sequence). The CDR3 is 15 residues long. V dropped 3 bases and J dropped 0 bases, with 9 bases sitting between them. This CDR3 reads CASSMGGYSNQPQHF. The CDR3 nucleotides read TGTGCCAGTAGTATGGGAGGGTATAGCAATCAGCCCCAGCATTTT.

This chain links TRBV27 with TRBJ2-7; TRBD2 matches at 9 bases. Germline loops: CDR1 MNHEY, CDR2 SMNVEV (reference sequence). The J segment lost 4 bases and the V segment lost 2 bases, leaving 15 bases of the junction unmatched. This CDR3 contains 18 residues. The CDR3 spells CASSLTGPTSGPRYEQYF. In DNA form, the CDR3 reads TGTGCCAGCAGTTTAACCGGGCCTACTAGCGGGCCCCGATACGAGCAGTACTTC.

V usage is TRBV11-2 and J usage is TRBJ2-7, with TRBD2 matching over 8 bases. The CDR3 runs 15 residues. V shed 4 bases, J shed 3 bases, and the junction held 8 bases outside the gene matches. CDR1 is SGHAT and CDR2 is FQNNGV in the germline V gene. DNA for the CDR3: TGTGCCAGCAGCTGGGGACTAGGAGGGGACTACGAGCAGTACTTC. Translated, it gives CASSWGLGGDYEQYF.

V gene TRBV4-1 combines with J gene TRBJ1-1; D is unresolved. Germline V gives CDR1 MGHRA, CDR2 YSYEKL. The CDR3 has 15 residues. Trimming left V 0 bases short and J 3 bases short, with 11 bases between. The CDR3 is CASSQDDIPYTEAFF. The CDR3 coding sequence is TGCGCCAGCAGCCAAGACGACATCCCTTACACTGAAGCTTTCTTT.

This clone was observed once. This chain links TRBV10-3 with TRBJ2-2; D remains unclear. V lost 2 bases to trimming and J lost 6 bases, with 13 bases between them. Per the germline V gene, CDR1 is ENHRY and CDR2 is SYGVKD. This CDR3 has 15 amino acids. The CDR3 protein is CAISEIGPAPGELFF. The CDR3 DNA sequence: TGTGCCATCAGTGAGATTGGGCCCGCGCCCGGGGAGCTGTTTTTT.

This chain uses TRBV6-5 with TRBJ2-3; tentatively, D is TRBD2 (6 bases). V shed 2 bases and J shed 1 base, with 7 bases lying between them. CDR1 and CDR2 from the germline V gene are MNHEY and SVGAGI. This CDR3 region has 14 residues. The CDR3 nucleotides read TGTGCCAGCAGTTACGGAGGGGGCACAGATACGCAGTATTTT. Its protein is CASSYGGGTDTQYF.

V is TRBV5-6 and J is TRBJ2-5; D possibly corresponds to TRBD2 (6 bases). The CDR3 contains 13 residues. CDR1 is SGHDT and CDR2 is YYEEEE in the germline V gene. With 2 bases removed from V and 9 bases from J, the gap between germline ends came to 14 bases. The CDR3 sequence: CASSFGGTPPQYF. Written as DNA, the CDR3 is TGTGCCAGCAGCTTTGGGGGGACCCCTCCCCAGTACTTC.

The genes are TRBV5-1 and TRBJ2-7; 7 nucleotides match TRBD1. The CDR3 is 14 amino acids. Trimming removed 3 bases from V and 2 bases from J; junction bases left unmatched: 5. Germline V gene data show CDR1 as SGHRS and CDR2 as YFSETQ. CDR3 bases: TGCGCCAGCAGCTCTTCAGGGGGACCCTACGAGCAGTACTTC. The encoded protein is CASSSSGGPYEQYF.

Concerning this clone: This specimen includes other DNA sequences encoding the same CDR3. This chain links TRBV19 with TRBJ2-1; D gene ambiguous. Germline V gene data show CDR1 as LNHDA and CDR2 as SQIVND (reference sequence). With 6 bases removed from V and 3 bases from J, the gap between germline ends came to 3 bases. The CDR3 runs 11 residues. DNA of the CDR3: TGTGCCAGTAGAAGCTACAATGAGCAGTTCTTC. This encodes CASRSYNEQFF.

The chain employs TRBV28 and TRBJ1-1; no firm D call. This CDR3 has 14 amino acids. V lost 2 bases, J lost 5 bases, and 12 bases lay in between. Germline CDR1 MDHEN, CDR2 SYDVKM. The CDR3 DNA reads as TGTGCCAGCAGTTTACCAACCCTCGGGACTGAAGCTTTCTTT. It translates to CASSLPTLGTEAFF.

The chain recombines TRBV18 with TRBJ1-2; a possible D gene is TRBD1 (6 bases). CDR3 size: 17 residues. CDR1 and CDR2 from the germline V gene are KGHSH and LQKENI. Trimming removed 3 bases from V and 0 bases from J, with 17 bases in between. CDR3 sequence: CASSPISGQGTNYGYTF. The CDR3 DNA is TGTGCCAGCTCACCCATCTCGGGGCAGGGGACTAACTATGGCTACACCTTC.

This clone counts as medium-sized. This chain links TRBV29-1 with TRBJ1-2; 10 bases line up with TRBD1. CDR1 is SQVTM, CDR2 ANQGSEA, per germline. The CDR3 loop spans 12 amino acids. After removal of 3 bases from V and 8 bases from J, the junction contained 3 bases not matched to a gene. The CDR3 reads CSVETGGFGYTF. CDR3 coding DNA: TGCAGCGTTGAGACAGGGGGCTTCGGCTACACCTTC.

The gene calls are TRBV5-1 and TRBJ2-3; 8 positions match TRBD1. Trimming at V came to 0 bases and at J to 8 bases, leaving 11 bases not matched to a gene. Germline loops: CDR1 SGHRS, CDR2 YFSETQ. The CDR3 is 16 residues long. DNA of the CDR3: TGCGCCAGCAGCTTGGGACAGGGGCCCCCTATGGGTACGCAGTATTTT. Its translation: CASSLGQGPPMGTQYF. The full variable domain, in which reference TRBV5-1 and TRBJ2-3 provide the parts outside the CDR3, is KAGVTQTPRYLIKTRGQQVTLSCSPISGHRSVSWYQQTPGQGLQFLFEYFSETQRNKGNFPGRFSGRQFSNSRSEMNVSTLELGDSALYLCASSLGQGPPMGTQYFGPGTRLTVL.

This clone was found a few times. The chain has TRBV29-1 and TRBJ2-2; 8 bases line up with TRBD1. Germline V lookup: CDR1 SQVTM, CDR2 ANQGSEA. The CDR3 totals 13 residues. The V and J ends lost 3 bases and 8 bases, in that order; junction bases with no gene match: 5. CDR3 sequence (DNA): TGCAGCGTTGAGGGCAGGGGGCTAGGGGAGCTGTTTTTT. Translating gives CSVEGRGLGELFF.

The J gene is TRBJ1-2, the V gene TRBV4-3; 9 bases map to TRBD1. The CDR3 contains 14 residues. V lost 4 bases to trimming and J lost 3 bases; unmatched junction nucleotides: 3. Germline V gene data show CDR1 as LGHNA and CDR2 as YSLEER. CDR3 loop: CASSRGTGYYGYTF. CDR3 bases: TGCGCCAGCAGCCGCGGGACAGGGTACTATGGCTACACCTTC.

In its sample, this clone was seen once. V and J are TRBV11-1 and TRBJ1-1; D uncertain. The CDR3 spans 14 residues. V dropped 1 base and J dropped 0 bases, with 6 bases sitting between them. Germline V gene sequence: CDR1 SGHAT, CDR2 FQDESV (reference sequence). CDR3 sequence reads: CASSLGPVNTEAFF. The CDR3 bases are TGTGCCAGCAGCTTAGGCCCGGTGAACACTGAAGCTTTCTTT.

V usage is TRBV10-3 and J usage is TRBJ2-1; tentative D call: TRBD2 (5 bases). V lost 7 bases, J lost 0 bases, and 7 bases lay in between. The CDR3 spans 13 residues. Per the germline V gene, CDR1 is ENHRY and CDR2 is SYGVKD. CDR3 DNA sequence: TGTGCCATCAAACGGGGCTCCTACAATGAGCAGTTCTTC. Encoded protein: CAIKRGSYNEQFF.

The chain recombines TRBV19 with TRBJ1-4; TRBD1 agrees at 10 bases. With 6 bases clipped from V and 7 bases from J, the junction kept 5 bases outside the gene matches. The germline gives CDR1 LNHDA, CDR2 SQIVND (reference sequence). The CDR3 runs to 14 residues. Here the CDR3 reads CASSPGTGVEKLFF. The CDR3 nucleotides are TGTGCCAGTAGCCCCGGGACAGGGGTTGAAAAACTGTTTTTT.

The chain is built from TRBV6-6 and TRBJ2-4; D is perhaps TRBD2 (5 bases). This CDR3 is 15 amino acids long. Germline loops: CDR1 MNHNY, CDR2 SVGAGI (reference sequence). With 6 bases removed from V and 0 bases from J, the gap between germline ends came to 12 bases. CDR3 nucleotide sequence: TGTGCCAGCAGCGAGGGCGGACTAGCCAAAAACATTCAGTACTTC. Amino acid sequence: CASSEGGLAKNIQYF.